The next 7 T cell receptor beta chains were all read from a single sample in a study of blood T cell repertoires in COVID-19. Repertoires were generated with immunoSEQ multiplex PCR, while TCRdb's copy carries only in-frame clones and drops some. The sample lists about 190,000 clones; 90% were seen once. What was sequenced was peripheral blood. The origin of the receptors is a man aged 50 to 60 with acute or convalescent COVID-19.

This clone came up a few times. The sample has other DNA sequences that encode this CDR3 too. The chain employs TRBV5-5 and TRBJ2-3; maybe TRBD2 (7 bases). CDR1 is SGHKS, CDR2 YYEKEE, per germline (reference sequence). The CDR3 is made up of 17 amino acids. Trimming shortened V by 0 bases and J by 0 bases, and 14 bases separated the two germline ends. The CDR3 coding sequence is TGTGCCAGCAGCTTGGCCGCGGGGGCCCTGAGCACAGATACGCAGTATTTT. Translated: CASSLAAGALSTDTQYF. The full variable domain, rest sourced from reference TRBV5-5 and TRBJ2-3, is DAGVTQSPTHLIKTRGQQVTLRCSPISGHKSVSWYQQVLGQGPQFIFQYYEKEERGRGNFPDRFSARQFPNYSSELNVNALLLGDSALYLCASSLAAGALSTDTQYFGPGTRLTVL.

J is TRBJ1-2 and V is TRBV11-2; 8 bases are shared with TRBD1. CDR3 length: 13 amino acids. V shed 1 base, J shed 7 bases, and the junction held 2 bases outside the gene matches. Germline CDR1 and CDR2: SGHAT and FQNNGV. The CDR3 spells CASSLGGQGGYTF. Written as DNA, the CDR3 is TGTGCCAGCAGCTTAGGCGGACAGGGTGGCTACACCTTC.

The chain combines TRBV7-2 with TRBJ2-7; D might be TRBD2 (5 bases). Germline CDR1 SGHTA, CDR2 FQGNSA. V was trimmed by 5 bases and J by 2 bases, leaving 13 bases between them. This CDR3 contains 14 residues. CDR3 protein: CASSPRVAAYEQYF. The CDR3 region has the DNA TGTGCCAGCAGCCCGAGGGTAGCCGCCTACGAGCAGTACTTC. The variable domain in full, with the rest retrieved from reference TRBV7-2 and TRBJ2-7, is GAGVSQSPSNKVTEKGKDVELRCDPISGHTALYWYRQSLGQGLEFLIYFQGNSAPDKSGLPSDRFSAERTGGSVSTLTIQRTQQEDSAVYLCASSPRVAAYEQYFGPGTRLTVT.

This chain connects TRBV13 to TRBJ2-5; maybe TRBD2 (6 bases). CDR1 and CDR2 from the germline V gene are PRHDT and FYEKMQ (reference sequence). The ends were cut back, 5 bases at V and 2 bases at J, with 12 bases in the middle. This CDR3 is built from 14 residues. The CDR3 protein is CASSPRDSQETQYF. DNA of the CDR3: TGTGCCAGCAGCCCCCGGGACTCACAAGAGACCCAGTACTTC.

The chain joins TRBV19 to TRBJ1-5; 7 bases fit TRBD1. The V and J ends lost 0 bases and 4 bases, in that order; junction bases with no gene match: 3. The CDR3 extends over 15 amino acids. Germline loops: CDR1 LNHDA, CDR2 SQIVND (reference sequence). DNA of the CDR3: TGTGCCAGTAGTATAGAACCGACAGGGAATCAGCCCCAGCATTTT. Translating it yields CASSIEPTGNQPQHF.

The rearrangement uses TRBV7-8 and TRBJ2-1; 9 positions agree with TRBD2. The V gene's germline CDR1 is SGHVS and CDR2 FQNEAQ. The ends lost 5 bases at V and 6 bases at J; junction bases unmatched: 8. This CDR3 contains 15 residues. The chain's CDR3 is CASSGSGSAVNEQFF. The DNA of the CDR3 is TGTGCCAGCAGCGGTAGCGGGAGTGCGGTCAATGAGCAGTTCTTC.

The chain joins TRBV27 to TRBJ2-7; 9 bases align to TRBD2. Germline V gene lookup returns CDR1 MNHEY and CDR2 SMNVEV (reference sequence). The CDR3 sequence is 16 residues long. Trimming removed 5 bases from V and 6 bases from J; junction bases left unmatched: 14. The CDR3 DNA is TGTGCCAGCAGTACCTACTGGGCGGGAGGGTCTAGCGAGCAGTACTTC. This translates into CASSTYWAGGSSEQYF.